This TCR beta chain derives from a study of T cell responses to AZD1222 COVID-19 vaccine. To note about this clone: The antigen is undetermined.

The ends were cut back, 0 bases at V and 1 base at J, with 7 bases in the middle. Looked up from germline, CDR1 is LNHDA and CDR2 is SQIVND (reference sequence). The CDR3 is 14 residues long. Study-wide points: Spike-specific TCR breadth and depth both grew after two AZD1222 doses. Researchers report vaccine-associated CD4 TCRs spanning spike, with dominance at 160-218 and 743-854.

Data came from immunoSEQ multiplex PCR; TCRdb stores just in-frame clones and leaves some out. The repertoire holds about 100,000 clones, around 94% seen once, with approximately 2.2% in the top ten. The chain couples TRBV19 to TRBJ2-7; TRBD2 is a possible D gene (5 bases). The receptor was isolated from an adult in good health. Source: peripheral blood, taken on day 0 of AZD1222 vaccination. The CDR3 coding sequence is TGTGCCAGTAGTATAGAACCGGGGTCCTACGAGCAGTACTTC. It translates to CASSIEPGSYEQYF.